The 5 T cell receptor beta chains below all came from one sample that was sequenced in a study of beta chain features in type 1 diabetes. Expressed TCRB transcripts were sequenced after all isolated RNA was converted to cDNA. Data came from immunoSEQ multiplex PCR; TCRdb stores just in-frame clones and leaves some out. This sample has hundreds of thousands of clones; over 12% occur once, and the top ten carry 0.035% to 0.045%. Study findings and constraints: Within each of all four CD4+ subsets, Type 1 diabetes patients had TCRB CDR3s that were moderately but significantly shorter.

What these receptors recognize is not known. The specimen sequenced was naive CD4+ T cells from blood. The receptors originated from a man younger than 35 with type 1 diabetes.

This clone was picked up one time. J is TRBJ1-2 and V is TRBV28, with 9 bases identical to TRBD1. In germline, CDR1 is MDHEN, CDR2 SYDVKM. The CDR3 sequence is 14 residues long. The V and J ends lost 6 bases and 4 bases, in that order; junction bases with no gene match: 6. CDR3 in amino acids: CASRIQGAPYGYTF. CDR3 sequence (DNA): TGTGCCAGCAGGATACAGGGGGCGCCCTATGGCTACACCTTC.

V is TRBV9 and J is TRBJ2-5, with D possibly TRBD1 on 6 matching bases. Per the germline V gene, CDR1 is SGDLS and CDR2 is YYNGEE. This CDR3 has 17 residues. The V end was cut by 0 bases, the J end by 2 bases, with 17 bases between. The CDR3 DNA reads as TGTGCCAGCAGCGTAGGACCCCGAACGACAGGTCAAGAGACCCAGTACTTC. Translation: CASSVGPRTTGQETQYF.

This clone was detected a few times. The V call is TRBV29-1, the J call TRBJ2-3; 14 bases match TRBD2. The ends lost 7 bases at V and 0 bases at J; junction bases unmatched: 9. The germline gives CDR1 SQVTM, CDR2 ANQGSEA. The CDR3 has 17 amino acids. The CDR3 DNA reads TGCAGCGCTAGGACTAGCGGGGGGCTCCGAAGCACAGATACGCAGTATTTT. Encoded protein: CSARTSGGLRSTDTQYF.

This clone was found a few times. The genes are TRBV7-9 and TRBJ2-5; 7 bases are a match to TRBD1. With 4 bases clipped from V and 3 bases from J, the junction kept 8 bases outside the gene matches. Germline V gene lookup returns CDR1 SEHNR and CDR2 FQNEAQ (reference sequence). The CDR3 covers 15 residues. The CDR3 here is CASSSALGTEETQYF. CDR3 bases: TGTGCCAGCAGCTCCGCACTCGGGACAGAAGAGACCCAGTACTTC.

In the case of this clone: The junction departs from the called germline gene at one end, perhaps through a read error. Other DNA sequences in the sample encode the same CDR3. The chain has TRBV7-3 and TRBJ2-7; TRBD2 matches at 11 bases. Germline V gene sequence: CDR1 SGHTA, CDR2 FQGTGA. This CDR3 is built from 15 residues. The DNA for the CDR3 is TGTGCCAGCAGCCTAACTAGCGGGGGTTCCTACGAGCAGTACTTC. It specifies CASSLTSGGSYEQYF.